This TCR beta chain emerged from a study of cytomegalovirus exposure and HLA in healthy donors. Turning to the study itself: There were roughly 110 million unique TCR beta sequences, drawn from about 179 million T cells, in an earlier analysis.

J gave up 10 bases and V 4 bases, and 6 bases lay outside the gene matches. The germline V gene encodes CDR1 SGHTA and CDR2 FQGTGA. The CDR3 runs to 14 residues. This clone has a handful of counts. The PCR had 60 Vbeta and 13 Jbeta primers. Here immunoSEQ multiplex PCR was the method, and the copy in TCRdb shows in-frame clones only, minus some. Of approximately 58,000 clones in the sample, around 83% were seen once. This sequence originates from a man aged 30 to 45 in good health and CMV-seronegative. The rearrangement links TRBV7-3 to TRBJ1-6; TRBD1 agrees at 8 bases. The sample comprised PBMCs. CDR3 amino acids: CASSSTGARSPLHF. The CDR3 DNA is TGTGCCAGCAGCTCGACAGGGGCGAGGTCACCCCTCCACTTT.